Below are 22 T cell receptor beta chains sequenced from a single sample in a study of shared clonotypes between healthy human individuals. Sequenced by immunoSEQ multiplex PCR; TCRdb stores in-frame clones only, minus some. The table records roughly 2 million clones, over 85% of them present only once. The sample comprised naive CD4+ T cells sorted from blood. The subset was: CD45RA+ positively selected. The receptors originated from a young man in good health.

The genes are TRBV29-1 and TRBJ1-2; D is perhaps TRBD1 (6 bases). The V end lost 1 base, the J end lost 3 bases, and 15 bases lay between the germline ends. The CDR3 runs to 15 residues. In germline, CDR1 is SQVTM, CDR2 ANQGSEA. The DNA of the CDR3 is TGCAGCGTTGAAGTACAGGGTTTTTATGACTATGGCTACACCTTC. Translation: CSVEVQGFYDYGYTF. The whole variable domain, remainder taken from reference TRBV29-1 and TRBJ1-2, is SAVISQKPSRDICQRGTSLTIQCQVDSQVTMMFWYRQQPGQSLTLIATANQGSEATYESGFVIDKFPISRPNLTFSTLTVSNMSPEDSSIYLCSVEVQGFYDYGYTFGSGTRLTVV.

The chain has TRBV28 and TRBJ1-1, with TRBD1 matching over 9 bases. The V segment lost 1 base and the J segment 5 bases; nucleotides outside the gene matches: 11. The CDR3 has 17 residues. CDR1 and CDR2 from the germline V gene are MDHEN and SYDVKM. In nucleotides, the CDR3 is TGTGCCAGCAGTTTATCCGGGACAGGGAGAAGAGAAACTGAAGCTTTCTTT. Protein: CASSLSGTGRRETEAFF.

V gene TRBV11-3 combines with J gene TRBJ2-2; 8 positions match TRBD1. Trimming at V came to 2 bases and at J to 4 bases, leaving 3 bases not matched to a gene. CDR1 SGHNT and CDR2 YENEEA come from the germline V gene. The CDR3 consists of 15 residues. CDR3 in amino acids: CASSLQGAGTGELFF. In nucleotides, the CDR3 is TGTGCCAGCAGCTTACAGGGGGCCGGCACCGGGGAGCTGTTTTTT.

The chain is built from TRBV5-1 and TRBJ2-7; TRBD1 matches 9 bases. V was clipped by 4 bases and J by 5 bases; unmatched bases: 10. Germline CDR1 SGHRS, CDR2 YFSETQ. The CDR3 spans 15 residues. In nucleotides, the CDR3 is TGCGCCAGCAGCACCCCGGACAGGGGAGGGAACGAGCAGTACTTC. It specifies CASSTPDRGGNEQYF.

The rearrangement links TRBV11-2 to TRBJ2-7; a possible D gene is TRBD2 (6 bases). Germline V gene sequence: CDR1 SGHAT, CDR2 FQNNGV. With 5 bases removed from V and 3 bases from J, the gap between germline ends came to 17 bases. CDR3 length equals 15 residues. The CDR3: CASSPRYRGNYEQYF. The CDR3 nucleotides read TGTGCCAGCAGCCCCCGGTACCGCGGGAACTACGAGCAGTACTTC.

This chain joins TRBV27 and TRBJ2-2, with 9 bases lining up with TRBD2. The germline CDR1 and CDR2 sequences are MNHEY and SMNVEV (reference sequence). The J segment lost 5 bases and the V segment lost 4 bases, leaving 8 bases of the junction unmatched. CDR3 length equals 16 residues. In nucleotides, the CDR3 is TGTGCCAGCAGTTGGGAGCGGGGGGCACGGACCGGGGAGCTGTTTTTT. Its translation is CASSWERGARTGELFF.

This clone has more than one count but fewer than ten. The chain links TRBV27 to TRBJ1-4, with a weak D call TRBD1 (5 bases). This CDR3 is built from 11 residues. Germline lookup yields CDR1 MNHEY and CDR2 SMNVEV (reference sequence). The ends were cut back, 3 bases at V and 12 bases at J, with 8 bases in the middle. CDR3 region: CASSFGGELFF. The CDR3 region has the DNA TGTGCCAGCAGTTTTGGGGGGGAACTGTTTTTT.

V gene TRBV10-3 combines with J gene TRBJ2-2; TRBD1 agrees at 8 bases. The V gene's germline CDR1 is ENHRY and CDR2 SYGVKD. Trimming removed 8 bases from V and 0 bases from J; junction bases left unmatched: 8. The length of the CDR3 is 16 residues. The DNA of the CDR3 is TGTGCCATCTCAGTTAGGACAGGGTCGAACACCGGGGAGCTGTTTTTT. As protein: CAISVRTGSNTGELFF.

The chain uses TRBV18 and TRBJ1-5; 7 bases are shared with TRBD1. The CDR3 totals 16 residues. Germline CDR1 is KGHSH and CDR2 is LQKENI. V was pared by 4 bases and J by 3 bases, with 9 bases of the junction left unmatched. The CDR3 DNA follows: TGTGCCAGCTCACTCTTCCGGGACAGCATCAATCAGCCCCAGCATTTT. Protein sequence: CASSLFRDSINQPQHF.

The gene calls are TRBV5-4 and TRBJ2-6; a possible D gene is TRBD2 (5 bases). The germline V and J ends were trimmed by 1 base and 1 base, with 9 bases remaining between them. The length of the CDR3 is 16 residues. Per the germline V gene, CDR1 is SGHNT and CDR2 is YYREEE (reference sequence). The CDR3 spells CASSLPSGSGANVLTF. CDR3 bases: TGTGCCAGCAGCTTGCCTTCGGGGTCTGGGGCCAACGTCCTGACTTTC. The full variable domain, completed using reference TRBV5-4 and TRBJ2-6, is ETGVTQSPTHLIKTRGQQVTLRCSSQSGHNTVSWYQQALGQGPQFIFQYYREEENGRGNFPPRFSGLQFPNYSSELNVNALELDDSALYLCASSLPSGSGANVLTFGAGSRLTVL.

A word on this clone: The CDR3 carries no conserved terminal phenylalanine or tryptophan, so it likely arises from a read error. The chain combines TRBV29-1 with TRBJ2-3; the match to TRBD1 covers 7 bases. Trimming cost V 7 bases and J 0 bases; bases outside gene matches: 13. The CDR3 sequence is 16 residues long. The V gene's germline CDR1 is SQVTM and CDR2 ANQGSEA. Here the CDR3 reads CSATDPGQLSTDTQYL. In nucleotides, the CDR3 is TGCAGCGCAACTGATCCGGGACAGCTTAGCACAGATACGCAGTATCTT.

The rearrangement links TRBV6-5 to TRBJ1-1, with D maybe TRBD1 (6 bases). The germline V gene has CDR1 MNHEY and CDR2 SVGAGI. This CDR3 has 12 residues. Deletions cut 8 bases from V and 6 bases from J, with 13 bases between. The CDR3 nucleotides are TGTGCCAGCTACTCAACAGGGTCTGAAGCTTTCTTT. It yields the protein CASYSTGSEAFF.

The chain recombines TRBV19 with TRBJ2-1; 13 bases map to TRBD2. The CDR3 runs to 15 residues. V shed 5 bases and J 8 bases; nucleotides not matched to a gene: 6. Germline CDR1 and CDR2: LNHDA and SQIVND (reference sequence). For the CDR3, the DNA is TGTGCCAGTAGTCCTACACTAGCGGGAGGGCATGAGCAGTTCTTC. Translated, it gives CASSPTLAGGHEQFF. Drawing the rest from reference TRBV19 and TRBJ2-1, the complete variable domain is DGGITQSPKYLFRKEGQNVTLSCEQNLNHDAMYWYRQDPGQGLRLIYYSQIVNDFQKGDIAEGYSVSREKKESFPLTVTSAQKNPTAFYLCASSPTLAGGHEQFFGPGTRLTVL.

In regard to this clone: Other DNA sequences in the sample encode the same CDR3. The chain is built from TRBV6-5 and TRBJ2-6; no clear D. In germline, CDR1 is MNHEY, CDR2 SVGAGI. The CDR3 totals 15 residues. Between the trimmed V and J ends, which lost 5 bases and 1 base, there was a span of 9 bases. CDR3 region: CASSVGISGANVLTF. The CDR3 bases are TGTGCCAGCAGTGTAGGGATTTCTGGGGCCAACGTCCTGACTTTC.

This clone showed up just once. This chain connects TRBV20-1 to TRBJ2-3; D uncertain. The CDR3 consists of 10 residues. Trimming shortened V by 6 bases and J by 6 bases, and 7 bases separated the two germline ends. The V gene's germline CDR1 is DFQATT and CDR2 SNEGSKA (reference sequence). CDR3 region: CSATHDTQYF. In DNA, the CDR3 is TGCAGTGCCACTCACGATACGCAGTATTTT.

The chain couples TRBV10-1 to TRBJ1-3; D may be TRBD1 (5 bases). Germline V lookup: CDR1 WNHNN, CDR2 SYGVQD (reference sequence). Trimming shortened V by 5 bases and J by 4 bases, and 15 bases separated the two germline ends. The CDR3 length is 15 residues. Written as DNA, the CDR3 is TGCGCCAGCAGTCCGCAAAGGAAGGGGGGAAACACCATATATTTT. Translation gives CASSPQRKGGNTIYF.

This clone has a single count. The gene calls are TRBV6-1 and TRBJ2-2; D remains ambiguous. Trimming stripped 7 bases from V and 1 base from J, with 13 bases between. The CDR3 runs to 15 residues. The germline V gene has CDR1 MNHNS and CDR2 SASEGT. Here the CDR3 reads CASTHNNKNTGELFF. CDR3 coding DNA: TGTGCCAGCACCCATAATAACAAGAACACCGGGGAGCTGTTTTTT.

The chain carries TRBV5-4 and TRBJ2-7; 9 bases match TRBD2. There are 14 residues in the CDR3. CDR1 and CDR2 from the germline V gene are SGHNT and YYREEE (reference sequence). Trimming took 5 bases from V and 0 from J; bases not matched to a gene: 3. CDR3 region: CASRALAGSYEQYF. The CDR3 DNA reads TGTGCCAGCAGGGCACTAGCGGGCTCCTACGAGCAGTACTTC.

This rearrangement joins TRBV4-1 to TRBJ1-1; 8 positions agree with TRBD1. Germline loops: CDR1 MGHRA, CDR2 YSYEKL. The junction had 11 bases not matched to a gene; V was cut back by 1 base and J by 4 bases. The CDR3 runs 17 residues. For the CDR3, the DNA is TGCGCCAGCAGCCAAGTTGCGCCGGGCAGGGGGCCCACTGAAGCTTTCTTT. It encodes CASSQVAPGRGPTEAFF.

Here the CDR3 DNA reads TGTGCCAGCAGTTTATTAGGAGTTGGTGAAGCTTTCTTT. It translates to CASSLLGVGEAFF. The chain employs TRBV28 and TRBJ1-1, with D uncertain. The CDR3 spans 13 residues. In germline, CDR1 is MDHEN, CDR2 SYDVKM. V dropped 1 base and J dropped 7 bases, with 10 bases sitting between them.

On this clone itself: Other DNA sequences in the sample encode the same CDR3. The chain employs TRBV11-2 and TRBJ2-4; D is undetermined. CDR1 is SGHAT and CDR2 is FQNNGV in the germline V gene. The V and J ends lost 1 base and 0 bases respectively, with 10 bases between them. The CDR3 runs to 16 residues. The CDR3 DNA sequence: TGTGCCAGCAGCTTAGCCGGCAGCTTAGCCAAAAACATTCAGTACTTC. This encodes CASSLAGSLAKNIQYF.

On this clone: Other nucleotide sequences from this sample produce the same CDR3. This chain connects TRBV2 to TRBJ2-5, with TRBD2 as a possible D gene (5 bases). This CDR3 has 11 residues. CDR1 is SNHLY and CDR2 is FYNNEI in the germline V gene. Trimming pared 8 bases from V and 5 bases from J, leaving 9 bases between. The CDR3 is CASGRGETQYF. The CDR3 DNA sequence: TGTGCCAGCGGCCGAGGGGAGACCCAGTACTTC.